These 14 T cell receptor beta chains share one sample of origin, sequenced in a study of blood T cell repertoires in COVID-19. Sequenced by immunoSEQ multiplex PCR; TCRdb stores in-frame clones only, minus some. This sample yields approximately 200,000 clones, of which about 80% are seen a single time; 7.5% to 9% belongs to the top ten. Sequencing input: peripheral blood. The source is a woman of 80 years or more with COVID-19, enrolled during active disease.

The rearrangement links TRBV28 to TRBJ1-4, with 9 bases fitting TRBD1. Per germline, CDR1 MDHEN and CDR2 SYDVKM. The CDR3 spans 15 residues. After removal of 3 bases from V and 5 bases from J, the junction contained 4 bases not matched to a gene. This CDR3 reads CASSFPGTGNEKLFF. CDR3 nucleotide sequence: TGTGCCAGCAGTTTCCCCGGGACAGGGAATGAAAAACTGTTTTTT.

Points on this clone: Other DNA sequences within the sample encode an identical CDR3. The V and J genes are TRBV29-1 and TRBJ1-2; TRBD1 matches 7 bases. Germline V lookup: CDR1 SQVTM, CDR2 ANQGSEA. CDR3 length: 12 amino acids. J was trimmed by 3 bases and V by 6 bases; bases with no gene match: 4. The CDR3 here is CSVRQGDYGYTF. The DNA of the CDR3 is TGCAGCGTCCGACAGGGCGACTATGGCTACACCTTC. The variable domain in full, completed from reference TRBV29-1 and TRBJ1-2, reads SAVISQKPSRDICQRGTSLTIQCQVDSQVTMMFWYRQQPGQSLTLIATANQGSEATYESGFVIDKFPISRPNLTFSTLTVSNMSPEDSSIYLCSVRQGDYGYTFGSGTRLTVV.

This chain uses TRBV27 with TRBJ2-1; D remains ambiguous. CDR3 length: 15 residues. V lost 0 bases to trimming and J lost 6 bases, with 12 bases between them. CDR1 is MNHEY and CDR2 is SMNVEV in the germline V gene (reference sequence). Here the CDR3 DNA reads TGTGCCAGCAGTTTATCGGGCAGGCTGGGCAATGAGCAGTTCTTC. Amino acids: CASSLSGRLGNEQFF.

The rearrangement links TRBV5-1 to TRBJ1-4, with D perhaps matching TRBD1 (6 bases). Trimming cost V 5 bases and J 7 bases, with 15 bases left between them. The CDR3 has 14 residues. Per the germline V gene, CDR1 is SGHRS and CDR2 is YFSETQ. CDR3 amino acids: CASSVQGVSEKLFF. As DNA, the CDR3 is TGCGCCAGCAGTGTACAGGGAGTTTCTGAAAAACTGTTTTTT.

This clone was counted between two and nine times. This chain links TRBV10-3 with TRBJ1-1; a weak D match, TRBD1 (5 bases). Per germline, CDR1 ENHRY and CDR2 SYGVKD. The CDR3 has 13 residues. Trimming pared 0 bases from V and 7 bases from J, leaving 9 bases between. Here the CDR3 DNA reads TGTGCCATCAGTGAGTCTTCAGGGAATGAAGCTTTCTTT. Its protein is CAISESSGNEAFF.

The chain recombines TRBV25-1 with TRBJ1-3, with TRBD1 matching over 8 bases. Germline V gives CDR1 MGHDK, CDR2 SYGVNS. This CDR3 region has 15 residues. The J segment lost 3 bases and the V segment lost 3 bases, leaving 4 bases of the junction unmatched. The CDR3 region is CASSDDRGFGNTIYF. CDR3 nucleotide sequence: TGTGCCAGCAGTGACGACAGGGGTTTTGGAAACACCATATATTTT.

As for this clone: The sample holds other DNA sequences that translate to the same CDR3. This chain connects TRBV19 to TRBJ2-7, with D tentatively TRBD1 (6 bases). Germline V gene data show CDR1 as LNHDA and CDR2 as SQIVND (reference sequence). Trimming stripped 4 bases from V and 2 bases from J, with 6 bases between. This CDR3 has 12 residues. CDR3 residues: CASSRGPYEQYF. DNA for the CDR3: TGTGCCAGTAGTAGGGGGCCCTACGAGCAGTACTTC. Full variable domain (missing parts from reference TRBV19 and TRBJ2-7): DGGITQSPKYLFRKEGQNVTLSCEQNLNHDAMYWYRQDPGQGLRLIYYSQIVNDFQKGDIAEGYSVSREKKESFPLTVTSAQKNPTAFYLCASSRGPYEQYFGPGTRLTVT.

The rearrangement joins TRBV14 to TRBJ2-3; D not resolved. V lost 0 bases and J 1 base, leaving 8 bases between the germline ends. The CDR3 loop spans 15 amino acids. Germline-derived CDR1 and CDR2 are SGHDN and FVKESK. CDR3 bases: TGTGCCAGCAGCCAAGATCCTACCCGCACAGATACGCAGTATTTT. This translates into CASSQDPTRTDTQYF.

This chain connects TRBV2 to TRBJ1-5, with D perhaps TRBD1 (5 bases). The CDR3 has 13 residues. V gave up 5 bases and J gave up 6 bases, with 11 bases separating them. CDR1 and CDR2 (germline): SNHLY, FYNNEI. The CDR3 loop reads CASSPTQGQPQHF. The CDR3 bases are TGTGCCAGCAGTCCTACTCAGGGTCAGCCCCAGCATTTT.

This chain connects TRBV5-1 to TRBJ2-7; unclear D gene. The CDR3 has 14 amino acids. V gave up 2 bases and J gave up 2 bases, with 11 bases separating them. Germline values: CDR1 SGHRS, CDR2 YFSETQ. This chain's CDR3 is CASSLGAETYEQYF. Here the CDR3 DNA reads TGCGCCAGCAGCTTAGGTGCGGAGACCTACGAGCAGTACTTC.

The chain employs TRBV18 and TRBJ2-3, with TRBD2 matching 9 bases. V lost 3 bases to trimming and J lost 2 bases; unmatched junction nucleotides: 15. The CDR3 has 19 residues. CDR1 and CDR2 from the germline V gene are KGHSH and LQKENI. The CDR3 region is CASSPRAHVAGATTDTQYF. The CDR3 nucleotides are TGTGCCAGCTCACCGCGAGCGCACGTAGCGGGAGCTACCACAGATACGCAGTATTTT.

The V call is TRBV3-1 (or the pseudogene TRBV3-2), the J call TRBJ2-1, with D possibly matching TRBD2 (7 bases). Trimming took 4 bases from V and 9 from J, leaving 19 bases between them. CDR1 and CDR2 (germline): LGHDT, YNNKEL (reference sequence). The CDR3 spans 15 residues. The CDR3 bases are TGTGCCAGCAGCCGGGGGCTAGCGGAAGACCCTGAGCAGTTCTTC. It yields the protein CASSRGLAEDPEQFF.

The chain joins TRBV7-2 to TRBJ1-2, with D unclear. Germline V lookup: CDR1 SGHTA, CDR2 FQGNSA. The V and J ends lost 3 bases and 0 bases respectively, with 11 bases between them. The length of the CDR3 is 15 residues. This CDR3 is CASSFDYSTNYGYTF. The CDR3 DNA is TGTGCCAGCAGCTTTGATTACAGTACTAACTATGGCTACACCTTC.

The chain recombines TRBV5-1 with TRBJ1-6, with D unclear. This CDR3 comprises 16 residues. V was cut by 7 bases and J by 0 bases, with 14 bases left in between. In germline, CDR1 is SGHRS, CDR2 YFSETQ. Written as DNA, the CDR3 is TGCGCCAGCCGCGGATCGGAGAGCTCCTATAATTCACCCCTCCACTTT. Its protein is CASRGSESSYNSPLHF.